Presented here are 11 T cell receptor beta chains from one specimen sequenced in a study of blood T cell repertoires in COVID-19. Profiling relied on immunoSEQ multiplex PCR, and the TCRdb table lists in-frame clones only, not all of them. The sample shows about 160,000 clones, approximately 85% of them seen only once. The sequencing input was peripheral blood. The source is a man older than 75 with COVID-19, enrolled during active disease.

This chain joins TRBV7-8 and TRBJ2-1; D gene unclear. The CDR3 covers 13 residues. The V end lost 3 bases, the J end lost 6 bases, and 9 bases lay between the germline ends. Germline CDR1 and CDR2: SGHVS and FQNEAQ. The chain's CDR3 is CASSFGFSNEQFF. In nucleotides, the CDR3 is TGTGCCAGCAGCTTCGGGTTTTCCAATGAGCAGTTCTTC.

This chain joins TRBV28 and TRBJ1-2; D possibly corresponds to TRBD1 (6 bases). CDR3 length: 16 residues. V lost 2 bases to trimming and J lost 4 bases, with 17 bases between them. Germline V lookup: CDR1 MDHEN, CDR2 SYDVKM. CDR3 DNA sequence: TGTGCCAGCAGTTTAATCCTCTCCCGAGGGGGCTATGGCTACACCTTC. Translating it yields CASSLILSRGGYGYTF.

This sequence joins TRBV19 and TRBJ1-1; possible D gene TRBD1, 6 bases. V gave up 9 bases and J gave up 1 base, with 21 bases separating them. CDR1 and CDR2 from the germline V gene are LNHDA and SQIVND (reference sequence). The CDR3 runs to 16 residues. CDR3 nucleotides: TGTGCCAGCCAGAATTATATTGACAGGACGAACACTGAAGCTTTCTTT. Protein sequence: CASQNYIDRTNTEAFF.

The rearrangement links TRBV5-5 to TRBJ1-5; 7 bases map to TRBD1. V lost 2 bases to trimming and J lost 4 bases; unmatched junction nucleotides: 0. This CDR3 spans 13 amino acids. From germline, CDR1 is SGHKS and CDR2 YYEKEE (reference sequence). The chain's CDR3 is CASSLQGNQPQHF. CDR3 nucleotides: TGTGCCAGCAGCTTACAGGGGAATCAGCCCCAGCATTTT.

The V and J genes are TRBV10-1 and TRBJ2-3; D uncertain. Looked up from germline, CDR1 is WNHNN and CDR2 is SYGVQD (reference sequence). Trimming stripped 2 bases from V and 0 bases from J, with 6 bases between. This CDR3 has 14 residues. CDR3 coding DNA: TGCGCCAGCAGTGAGGCCGGGAGCACAGATACGCAGTATTTT. This translates into CASSEAGSTDTQYF.

This chain's CDR3 is CASSTGTGVYYGYTF. The DNA for the CDR3 is TGCGCCAGCAGCACTGGGACAGGGGTTTACTATGGCTACACCTTC. The genes are TRBV5-1 and TRBJ1-2; 10 nucleotides agree with TRBD1. CDR3 length equals 15 residues. The V gene's germline CDR1 is SGHRS and CDR2 YFSETQ. V was pared by 4 bases and J by 3 bases, with 6 bases of the junction left unmatched.

The chain links TRBV5-1 to TRBJ2-5; the D gene is possibly TRBD1 (5 bases). V was pared by 2 bases and J by 3 bases, with 11 bases between. Germline V gene lookup returns CDR1 SGHRS and CDR2 YFSETQ. The CDR3 is 14 amino acids. DNA for the CDR3: TGCGCCAGCAGCTTACAGGATTCCGAAGAGACCCAGTACTTC. Amino acids: CASSLQDSEETQYF.

This chain joins TRBV28 and TRBJ1-1; D is ambiguous. CDR3 size: 15 residues. Germline V gene sequence: CDR1 MDHEN, CDR2 SYDVKM. V lost 4 bases to trimming and J lost 3 bases, with 15 bases between them. CDR3 DNA: TGTGCCAGCAGTTCCGCGGGAATTATTGACACTGAAGCTTTCTTT. This encodes CASSSAGIIDTEAFF.

This clone was seen only a few times. The chain has TRBV6-8 and TRBJ1-4; 7 nucleotides match TRBD1. The CDR3 extends over 19 amino acids. Trimming removed 6 bases from V and 2 bases from J; junction bases left unmatched: 18. The V gene's germline CDR1 is MNHGY and CDR2 SAAAGT. The CDR3 sequence: CASSPEQGPLLGTNEKLFF. CDR3 DNA sequence: TGTGCCAGCAGCCCCGAACAGGGGCCGCTCCTTGGGACTAATGAAAAACTGTTTTTT.

The CDR3 here is CASSLREEQFF. The CDR3 coding sequence is TGTGCCAGCAGCTTACGCGAAGAGCAGTTCTTC. The chain uses TRBV7-2 and TRBJ2-1; D gene uncertain. Germline V lookup: CDR1 SGHTA, CDR2 FQGNSA. The CDR3 totals 11 residues. Deletions cut 2 bases from V and 10 bases from J, with 6 bases between.

The rearrangement joins TRBV4-1 to TRBJ2-5, with D tentatively TRBD1 (6 bases). The germline V gene has CDR1 MGHRA and CDR2 YSYEKL. Trimming cost V 3 bases and J 0 bases, with 11 bases left between them. The CDR3 contains 15 residues. The CDR3 sequence: CASSHPDRYQETQYF. DNA of the CDR3: TGCGCCAGCAGCCACCCCGACAGGTACCAAGAGACCCAGTACTTC.